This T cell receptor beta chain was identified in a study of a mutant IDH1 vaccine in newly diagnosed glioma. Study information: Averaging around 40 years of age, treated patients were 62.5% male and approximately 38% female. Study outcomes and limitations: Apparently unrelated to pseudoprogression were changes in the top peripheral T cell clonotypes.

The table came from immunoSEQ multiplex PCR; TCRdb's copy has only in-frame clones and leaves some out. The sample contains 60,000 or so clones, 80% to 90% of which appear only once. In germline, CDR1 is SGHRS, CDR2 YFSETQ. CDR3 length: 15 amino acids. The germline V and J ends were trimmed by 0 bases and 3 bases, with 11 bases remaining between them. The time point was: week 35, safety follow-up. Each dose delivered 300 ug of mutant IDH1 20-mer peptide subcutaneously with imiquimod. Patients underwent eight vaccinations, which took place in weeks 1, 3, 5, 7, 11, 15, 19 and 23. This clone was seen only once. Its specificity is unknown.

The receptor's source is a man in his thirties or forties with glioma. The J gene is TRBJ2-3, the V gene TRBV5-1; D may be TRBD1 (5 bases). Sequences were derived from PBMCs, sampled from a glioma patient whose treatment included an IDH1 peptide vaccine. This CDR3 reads CASSLEGVWTDTQYF. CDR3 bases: TGCGCCAGCAGCTTGGAAGGGGTTTGGACAGATACGCAGTATTTT.